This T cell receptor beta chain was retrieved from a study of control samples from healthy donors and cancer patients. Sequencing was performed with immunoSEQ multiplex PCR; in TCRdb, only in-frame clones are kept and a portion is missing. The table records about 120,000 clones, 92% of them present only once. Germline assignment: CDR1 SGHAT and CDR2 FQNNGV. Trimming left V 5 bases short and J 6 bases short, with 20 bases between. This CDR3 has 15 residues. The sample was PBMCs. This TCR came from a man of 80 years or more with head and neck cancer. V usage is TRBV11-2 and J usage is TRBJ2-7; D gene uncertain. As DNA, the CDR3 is TGTGCCAGCAGCGTGGGTAGTCGGCGCGTGGGCGAGCAGTACTTC. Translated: CASSVGSRRVGEQYF.